Many counts were recorded for the clone carrying this TCR beta chain. Its antigen is not known. The CDR3 is cut off 3 residues early in the read; its end comes from the germline J gene. The data are from a study of T cell clonality in common variable immunodeficiency. General study results and limits: CVID subjects showed higher TCRbeta clonality than healthy controls. Links between repertoire features and CVID complications were heterogeneity-limited.

Germline V gene lookup returns CDR1 SGHTA and CDR2 FQGTGA. This CDR3 comprises 15 residues. V lost 5 bases to trimming and J lost 6 bases; unmatched junction nucleotides: 5. The protocol was immunoSEQ multiplex PCR, while the TCRdb copy is restricted to in-frame clones and leaves out a portion. This table holds 35,000 to 50,000 clones with no singletons; the top ten claim about 0.7%. This receptor was identified in a person aged 18 to 70 in good health. The material sequenced was peripheral blood mononuclear cells. V usage is TRBV7-3 and J usage is TRBJ2-1; 12 bases match TRBD2. The sequenced CDR3 bases are TGTGCCAGCAGCCAGGCTAGCGGGGGGGCCAATGAG. It is translated as CASSQASGGANE. The CDR3 as a whole reads CASSQASGGANEQFF.